The rows below give T cell receptor beta chains drawn from one sample of a study of blood T cell repertoires in COVID-19. TCRdb keeps only in-frame clones here, not all; method: immunoSEQ multiplex PCR. The sample records approximately 470,000 clones, around 85% being singletons. Sample: peripheral blood. Receptors originate from a human donor in a cohort sampled during active COVID-19. Both conserved end residues are part of each CDR3. D genes are given only for firm matches. Rows may omit the clone size; those that give it use once, few, many or a size class.

TRBJ2-2,.,TRBD2,TRBV19,TGTGCCAGTAAGGTGGGAGGGATCACCGGGGAGCTGTTTTTT,CASKVGGITGELFF
TRBJ2-5,.,.,TRBV6-5,TGTGCCAGCACATCTAGCAGGGAGACCCAGTACTTC,CASTSSRETQYF
TRBJ2-7,.,.,TRBV3-1/TRBV3-2,TGTGCCAGCAGCCCGACCGGGACAACTGGTTACGAGCAGTACTTC,CASSPTGTTGYEQYF
TRBJ2-1,once,TRBD2,TRBV2,TGTGCCAGCAGTGAAGCGCGCCTAGCGGGAGTAAATGAGCAGTTCTTC,CASSEARLAGVNEQFF
TRBJ2-1,.,TRBD2,TRBV6-5,TGTGCCAGCAGCCCAACTAGCGGGAGTTTGAATGAGCAGTTCTTC,CASSPTSGSLNEQFF
TRBJ2-7,.,.,TRBV28,TGTGCCAGCCTGGGAGACTCCTACGAGCAGTACTTC,CASLGDSYEQYF
TRBJ1-5,few,.,TRBV27,TGTGCCAGCAGTTCGTATAGCAATCAGCCCCAGCATTTT,CASSSYSNQPQHF
TRBJ1-3,few,.,TRBV4-1,TGCGCCAGCAGCCAAGTTCCCCAGGGTAGAAACACCATATATTTT,CASSQVPQGRNTIYF
TRBJ2-2,.,TRBD1,TRBV2,TGTGCCAGCACGGGGTTACAGGGGATTCAAGACGGGGAGCTGTTTTTT,CASTGLQGIQDGELFF
TRBJ1-1,.,.,TRBV19,TGTGCCAGTAGTATTTATCAGGACAGAATGAACACTGAAGCTTTCTTT,CASSIYQDRMNTEAFF
TRBJ2-5,once,TRBD2,TRBV5-1,TGCGCCAGCAGCTTTGGGACTAGCGGGAGGCCAGAGACCCAGTACTTC,CASSFGTSGRPETQYF
TRBJ2-7,few,TRBD2,TRBV14,TGTGCCAGCAGCCAATGGGGACTAGCGGGATCCGAGCAGTACTTC,CASSQWGLAGSEQYF
TRBJ1-2,.,TRBD1,TRBV10-3,TGTGCCATCAGTTCGGGACAGGGGGCGGGCTACACCTTC,CAISSGQGAGYTF
TRBJ1-2,.,.,TRBV29-1,TGCAGCGTTGAAGGCCTGACAGGTTTGAACTATGGCTACACCTTC,CSVEGLTGLNYGYTF
TRBJ2-5,.,.,TRBV27,TGTGCCAGCAGTTCGAGCGATCAAGAGACCCAGTACTTC,CASSSSDQETQYF
TRBJ1-6,.,TRBD1,TRBV10-3,TGTGCCATCACCCCGGGACAGGGGGATTCACCCCTCCACTTT,CAITPGQGDSPLHF
TRBJ2-1,.,.,TRBV6-1,TGTGCCAGCAGTGATGGGACTGGAATCTACAATGAGCAGTTCTTC,CASSDGTGIYNEQFF
TRBJ2-7,once,.,TRBV6-5,TGTGCCAGCAGGAAGGGCGGGACAGCCTTTTACGAGCAGTACTTC,CASRKGGTAFYEQYF
TRBJ2-7,.,TRBD1,TRBV7-2,TGTGCCAGCAGCTTAGGGGGGGGACAGGGTCTGTACGAGCAGTACTTC,CASSLGGGQGLYEQYF
TRBJ1-3,.,.,TRBV18,TGTGCCAGCTCACCTTCGGGACTCCCCACTGGAAACACCATATATTTT,CASSPSGLPTGNTIYF
TRBJ2-7,.,TRBD2,TRBV29-1,TGCAGCGCCGAGACTAGCGGAGGGTACGAGCAGTACTTC,CSAETSGGYEQYF
TRBJ2-7,.,TRBD2,TRBV27,TGTGCCAGCAGTTGGGGACTAGCGGGAGTTTCTAGCGAGCAGTACTTC,CASSWGLAGVSSEQYF
TRBJ2-1,once,.,TRBV24-1,TGTGCCACCAGTGATCCGGGACTCTACAATGAGCAGTTCTTC,CATSDPGLYNEQFF
TRBJ2-3,.,.,TRBV4-2,TGTGCCAGCAGCAAGCGGTCGGGCCTAGTAAGAGATACGCAGTATTTT,CASSKRSGLVRDTQYF
TRBJ2-7,.,.,TRBV10-3,TGTGCCATCAGTCCCTTAGACGAGCAGTACTTC,CAISPLDEQYF
TRBJ1-5,once,TRBD1,TRBV7-3,TGTGCCAGCAGCTCCACCCGGGACAGGGTAGGACAGCCCCAGCATTTT,CASSSTRDRVGQPQHF
TRBJ2-3,.,.,TRBV10-1,TGCGCCAGCAGTCCGACATCCAGGGCATCCGGCACAGATACGCAGTATTTT,CASSPTSRASGTDTQYF
TRBJ2-7,.,TRBD2,TRBV11-3,TGTGCCAGCAGCTACCTTGGGGGGGGTCCCTACGAGCAGTACTTC,CASSYLGGGPYEQYF
TRBJ1-3,.,.,TRBV5-8,TGTGCCAGCAGCTTGGAGGGGCAGGCTGGAAACACCATATATTTT,CASSLEGQAGNTIYF
TRBJ1-1,.,TRBD1,TRBV30,TGTGCCTGGAGTGTACAGAAAGGAGGGGGCAGACTAGTGAACACTGAAGCTTTCTTT,CAWSVQKGGGRLVNTEAFF
TRBJ2-5,.,.,TRBV12-3/TRBV12-4,TGTGCCAGCAGTTTTTCCCCCAGGGAGACCCAGTACTTC,CASSFSPRETQYF
TRBJ1-1,.,.,TRBV4-3,TGCGCCAGCAGCCTGGAGTTGAACACTGAAGCTTTCTTT,CASSLELNTEAFF
TRBJ2-7,.,TRBD2,TRBV28,TGTGCCAGCAGTTTATTAGCGGGAGCGGCCGAGCAGTACTTC,CASSLLAGAAEQYF
TRBJ1-1,.,TRBD1,TRBV6-5,TGTGCCAGCAGTTCTATACAGGGGGGGTATGAAGCTTTCTTT,CASSSIQGGYEAFF
TRBJ2-7,.,TRBD2,TRBV28,TGTGCCAGCAGTTCCCCCCTAGCGGGGCTGGCCTACGAGCAGTACTTC,CASSSPLAGLAYEQYF
TRBJ1-2,.,TRBD1,TRBV4-3,TGCGCCAGCAGCCCATGGACAGGGGGCAGCTATGGCTACACCTTC,CASSPWTGGSYGYTF
TRBJ2-7,.,TRBD2,TRBV19,TGTGCCAGTAGTCCCCGGGGGGTGTCCTACGAGCAGTACTTC,CASSPRGVSYEQYF
TRBJ2-5,.,TRBD2,TRBV5-6,TGTGCCAGCAGCCCGGGGGGGCTAAAAGAGACCCAGTACTTC,CASSPGGLKETQYF
TRBJ2-1,.,.,TRBV21-1,TGTGCCAGCCCGGTTGGTCCCTACAATGAGCAGTTCTTC,CASPVGPYNEQFF
TRBJ2-3,.,.,TRBV27,TGTGCCAGCAGCTGGGTTGGGGCCCAGCACAGCACAGATACGCAGTATTTT,CASSWVGAQHSTDTQYF
TRBJ1-1,.,TRBD1,TRBV7-3,TGTGCCAGCAGGCTTAACAGGGGTCGTGCCACTGAAGCTTTCTTT,CASRLNRGRATEAFF
TRBJ2-7,.,TRBD1,TRBV11-3,TGTGCCAGCAGCTTAAGACAGGGAAATTACGAGCAGTACTTC,CASSLRQGNYEQYF
TRBJ2-3,.,.,TRBV30,TGTGCCTGGAGCCAGGGGAGCACAGATACGCAGTATTTT,CAWSQGSTDTQYF
TRBJ2-7,.,.,TRBV6-4,TGTGCCAGCAGTGACTCTGAGACTAGTGTTTACGAGCAGTACTTC,CASSDSETSVYEQYF
TRBJ1-1,.,.,TRBV7-8,TGTGCCAGCAGCTTAGTGGGTGGACGGGGAGGAGAAGCTTTCTTT,CASSLVGGRGGEAFF
TRBJ2-3,.,.,TRBV24-1,TGTGCCACCAGTCCAGCAGGCCGAGATACGCAGTATTTT,CATSPAGRDTQYF
TRBJ1-4,.,TRBD1,TRBV19,TGTGCCAGTAAACGTGGACAGGGGGAAGGTAATGAAAAACTGTTTTTT,CASKRGQGEGNEKLFF
TRBJ1-2,.,.,TRBV12-5,TGTGCTAGTGGTTTGGCCCGGACTCTTGGCTACACCTTC,CASGLARTLGYTF
TRBJ1-3,.,TRBD1,TRBV10-3,TGTGCCATCAGCGTTGGGACAGTTTTGGGAAACACCATATATTTT,CAISVGTVLGNTIYF
TRBJ2-7,once,TRBD2,TRBV15,TGTGCCACCAGCAGAGGGTCGAGCGGGAGGAACGAGCAGTACTTC,CATSRGSSGRNEQYF
TRBJ1-4,many,.,TRBV11-3,TGTGCCAGCAGCTATAGGGATGGGAGGGGAAGAGAAAAACTGTTTTTT,CASSYRDGRGREKLFF
TRBJ2-4,.,.,TRBV7-2,TGTGCCAGCAGCTTTGAGGCGGGGAGTGGAGGCAAAAACATTCAGTACTTC,CASSFEAGSGGKNIQYF
TRBJ2-1,.,.,TRBV18,TGTGCCAGCTCACCTTTGCAGGGATCCTACAATGAGCAGTTCTTC,CASSPLQGSYNEQFF
TRBJ2-5,.,.,TRBV4-2,TGTGCCAGCAGCCAAGGAGGGGGGGAAGAGACCCAGTACTTC,CASSQGGGEETQYF
TRBJ2-5,.,.,TRBV27,TGTGCCAGCAGTACATGGACAGAGACGCAAGAGACCCAGTACTTC,CASSTWTETQETQYF
TRBJ2-1,.,TRBD2,TRBV20-1,TGCAGTGCTAGTTATGGACTAGGGACGAATGAGCAGTTCTTC,CSASYGLGTNEQFF